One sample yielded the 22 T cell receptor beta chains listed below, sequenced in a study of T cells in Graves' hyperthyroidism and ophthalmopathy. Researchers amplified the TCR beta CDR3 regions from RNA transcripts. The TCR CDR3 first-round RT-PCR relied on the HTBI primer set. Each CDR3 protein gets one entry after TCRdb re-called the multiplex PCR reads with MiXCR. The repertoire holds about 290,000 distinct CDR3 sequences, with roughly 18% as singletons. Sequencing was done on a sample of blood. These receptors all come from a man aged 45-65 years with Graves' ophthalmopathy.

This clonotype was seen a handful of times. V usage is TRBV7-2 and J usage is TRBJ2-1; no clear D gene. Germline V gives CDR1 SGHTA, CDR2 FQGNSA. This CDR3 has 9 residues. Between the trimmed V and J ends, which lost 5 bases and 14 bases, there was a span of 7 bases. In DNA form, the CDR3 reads TGTGCCAGCAGCCCTCAGAAGTTCTTC. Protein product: CASSPQKFF.

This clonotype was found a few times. The CDR3 nucleotides are TGTGCCAGCAGCTTGTGGGGTCCGGGCGAGCAGTACTTC. Translated: CASSLWGPGEQYF. The V gene is TRBV13, the J gene TRBJ2-7; unclear D gene. Germline CDR1 is PRHDT and CDR2 is FYEKMQ (reference sequence). Deletions cut 3 bases from V and 6 bases from J, with 12 bases between. This CDR3 has 13 amino acids.

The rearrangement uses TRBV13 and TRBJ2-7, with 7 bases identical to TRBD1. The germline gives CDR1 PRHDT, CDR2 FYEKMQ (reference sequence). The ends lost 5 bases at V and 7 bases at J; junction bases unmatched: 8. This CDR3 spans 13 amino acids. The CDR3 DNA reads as TGTGCCAGCAGCCTACGACAGGGCCCGGAGCAGTACTTC. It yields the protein CASSLRQGPEQYF.

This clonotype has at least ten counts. DNA for the CDR3: TGTGCCAGCAGCTTGGCCCGGGAGCATGAGCAGTTCTTC. Translation gives CASSLAREHEQFF. The V call is TRBV7-2, the J call TRBJ2-1; D perhaps matches TRBD2 (6 bases). The CDR3 covers 13 residues. V lost 3 bases and J 8 bases, leaving 11 bases between the germline ends. Germline CDR1 and CDR2: SGHTA and FQGNSA.

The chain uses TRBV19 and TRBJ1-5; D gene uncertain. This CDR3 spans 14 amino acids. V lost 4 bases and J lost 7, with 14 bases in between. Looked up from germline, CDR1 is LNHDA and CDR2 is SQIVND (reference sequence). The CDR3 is CASSNKLEGQPQHF. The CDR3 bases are TGTGCCAGTAGTAACAAATTGGAGGGACAGCCCCAGCATTTT.

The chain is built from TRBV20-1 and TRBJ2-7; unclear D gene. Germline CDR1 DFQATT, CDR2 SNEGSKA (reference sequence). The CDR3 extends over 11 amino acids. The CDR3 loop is CGVLGNYEQYF. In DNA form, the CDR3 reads TGCGGCGTGTTAGGAAACTACGAGCAGTACTTC.

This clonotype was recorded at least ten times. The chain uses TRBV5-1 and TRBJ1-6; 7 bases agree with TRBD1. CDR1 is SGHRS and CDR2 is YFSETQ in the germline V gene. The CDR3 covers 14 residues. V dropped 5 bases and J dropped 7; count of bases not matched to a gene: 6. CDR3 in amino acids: CASSSGTVNSPLHF. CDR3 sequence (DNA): TGCGCCAGCAGTAGCGGGACAGTCAATTCACCCCTCCACTTT. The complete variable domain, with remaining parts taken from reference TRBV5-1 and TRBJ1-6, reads KAGVTQTPRYLIKTRGQQVTLSCSPISGHRSVSWYQQTPGQGLQFLFEYFSETQRNKGNFPGRFSGRQFSNSRSEMNVSTLELGDSALYLCASSSGTVNSPLHFGNGTRLTVT.

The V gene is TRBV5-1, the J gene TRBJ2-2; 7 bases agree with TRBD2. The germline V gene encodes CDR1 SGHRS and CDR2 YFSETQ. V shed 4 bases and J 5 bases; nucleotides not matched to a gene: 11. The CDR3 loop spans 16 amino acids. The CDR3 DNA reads TGCGCCAGCAGCCGGGACGGGGGGATCGTGACCGGGGAGCTGTTTTTT. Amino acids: CASSRDGGIVTGELFF.

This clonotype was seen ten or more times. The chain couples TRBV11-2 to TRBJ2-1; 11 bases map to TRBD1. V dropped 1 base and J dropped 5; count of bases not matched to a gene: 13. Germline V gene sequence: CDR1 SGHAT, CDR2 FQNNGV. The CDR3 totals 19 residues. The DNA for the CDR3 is TGTGCCAGCAGCTTAGGTGAGGATTTGTGGACAGGGGGCCACAATGAGCAGTTCTTC. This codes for CASSLGEDLWTGGHNEQFF.

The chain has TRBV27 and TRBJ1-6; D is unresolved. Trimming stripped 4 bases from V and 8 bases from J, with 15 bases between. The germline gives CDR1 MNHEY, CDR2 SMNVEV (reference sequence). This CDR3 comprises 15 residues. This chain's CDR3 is CASSSMLAGDSPLHF. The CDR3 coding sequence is TGTGCCAGCAGTTCCATGTTAGCCGGGGATTCACCCCTCCACTTT.

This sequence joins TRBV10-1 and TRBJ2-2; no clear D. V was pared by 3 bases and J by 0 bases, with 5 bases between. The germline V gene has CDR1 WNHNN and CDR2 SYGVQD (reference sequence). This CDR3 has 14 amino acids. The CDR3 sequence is CASSERSNTGELFF. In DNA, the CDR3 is TGCGCCAGCAGTGAAAGATCGAACACCGGGGAGCTGTTTTTT.

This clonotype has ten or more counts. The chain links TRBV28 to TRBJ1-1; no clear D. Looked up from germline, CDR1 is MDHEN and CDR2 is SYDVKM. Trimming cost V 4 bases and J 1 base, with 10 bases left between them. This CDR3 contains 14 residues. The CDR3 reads CASSSGTWNTEAFF. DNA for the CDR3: TGTGCCAGCAGTTCCGGAACGTGGAACACTGAAGCTTTCTTT.

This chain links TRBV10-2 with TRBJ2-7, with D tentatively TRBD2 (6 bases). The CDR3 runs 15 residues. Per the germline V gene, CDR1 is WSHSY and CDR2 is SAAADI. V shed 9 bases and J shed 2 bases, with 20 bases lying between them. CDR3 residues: CASGPLLTGAYEQYF. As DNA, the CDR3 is TGCGCCAGTGGGCCACTTCTGACGGGAGCCTACGAGCAGTACTTC.

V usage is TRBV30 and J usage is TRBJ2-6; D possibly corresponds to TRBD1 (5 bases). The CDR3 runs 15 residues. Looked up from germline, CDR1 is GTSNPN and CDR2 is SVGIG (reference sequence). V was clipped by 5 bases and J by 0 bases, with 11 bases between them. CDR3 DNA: TGTGCCTGGGGACAATCCCTCTCTGGGGCCAACGTCCTGACTTTC. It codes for CAWGQSLSGANVLTF.

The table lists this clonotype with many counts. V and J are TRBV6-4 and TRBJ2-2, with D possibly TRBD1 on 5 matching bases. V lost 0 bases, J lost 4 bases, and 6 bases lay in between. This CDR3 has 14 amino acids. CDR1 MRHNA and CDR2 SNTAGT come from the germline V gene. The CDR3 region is CASSDSTGTGELFF. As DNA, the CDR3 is TGTGCCAGCAGTGACTCTACAGGCACCGGGGAGCTGTTTTTT.

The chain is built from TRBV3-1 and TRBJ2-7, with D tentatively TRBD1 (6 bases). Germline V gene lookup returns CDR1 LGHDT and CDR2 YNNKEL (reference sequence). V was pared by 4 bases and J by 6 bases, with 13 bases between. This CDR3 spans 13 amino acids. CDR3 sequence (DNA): TGTGCCAGCAGCCTCAAAATGGGGGCCGAGCAGTACTTC. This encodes CASSLKMGAEQYF.

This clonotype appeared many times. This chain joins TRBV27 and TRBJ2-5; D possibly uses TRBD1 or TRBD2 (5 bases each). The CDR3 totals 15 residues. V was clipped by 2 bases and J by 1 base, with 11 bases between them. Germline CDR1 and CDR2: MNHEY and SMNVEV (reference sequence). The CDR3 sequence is CASSLIPGTQETQYF. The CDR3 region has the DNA TGTGCCAGCAGTTTAATTCCCGGGACCCAAGAGACCCAGTACTTC.

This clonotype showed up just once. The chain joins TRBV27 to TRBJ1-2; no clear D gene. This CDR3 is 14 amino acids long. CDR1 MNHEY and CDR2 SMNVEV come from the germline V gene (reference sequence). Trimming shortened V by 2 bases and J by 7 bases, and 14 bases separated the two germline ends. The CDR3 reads CASSLSRSAVGYTF. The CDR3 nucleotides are TGTGCCAGCAGTTTAAGTCGAAGTGCGGTTGGCTACACCTTC.

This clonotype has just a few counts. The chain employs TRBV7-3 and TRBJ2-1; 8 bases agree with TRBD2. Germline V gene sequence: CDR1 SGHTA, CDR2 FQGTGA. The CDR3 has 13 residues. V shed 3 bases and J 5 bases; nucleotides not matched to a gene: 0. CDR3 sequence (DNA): TGTGCCAGCAGCTTTAGCGGGAACAATGAGCAGTTCTTC. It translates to CASSFSGNNEQFF. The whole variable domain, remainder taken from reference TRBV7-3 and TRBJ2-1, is GAGVSQTPSNKVTEKGKYVELRCDPISGHTALYWYRQSLGQGPEFLIYFQGTGAADDSGLPNDRFFAVRPEGSVSTLKIQRTERGDSAVYLCASSFSGNNEQFFGPGTRLTVL.

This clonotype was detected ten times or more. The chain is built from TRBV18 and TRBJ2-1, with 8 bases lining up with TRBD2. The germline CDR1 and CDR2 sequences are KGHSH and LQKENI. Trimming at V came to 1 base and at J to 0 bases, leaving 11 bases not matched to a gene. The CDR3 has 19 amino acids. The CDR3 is CASSPLSLAGPSSYNEQFF. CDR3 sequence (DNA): TGTGCCAGCTCACCACTAAGTCTAGCGGGCCCCTCCTCCTACAATGAGCAGTTCTTC.

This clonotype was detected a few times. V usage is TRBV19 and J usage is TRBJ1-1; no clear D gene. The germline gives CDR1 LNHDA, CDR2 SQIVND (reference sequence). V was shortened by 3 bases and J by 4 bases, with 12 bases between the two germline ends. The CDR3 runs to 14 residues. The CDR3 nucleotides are TGTGCCAGTAGTATGGCGAAGGAGAGCACTGAAGCTTTCTTT. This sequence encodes CASSMAKESTEAFF.

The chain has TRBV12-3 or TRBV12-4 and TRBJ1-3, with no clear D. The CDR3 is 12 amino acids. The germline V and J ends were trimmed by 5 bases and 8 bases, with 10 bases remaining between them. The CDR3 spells CASSPRTYTIYF. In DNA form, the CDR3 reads TGTGCCAGCAGTCCAAGGACTTACACCATATATTTT.